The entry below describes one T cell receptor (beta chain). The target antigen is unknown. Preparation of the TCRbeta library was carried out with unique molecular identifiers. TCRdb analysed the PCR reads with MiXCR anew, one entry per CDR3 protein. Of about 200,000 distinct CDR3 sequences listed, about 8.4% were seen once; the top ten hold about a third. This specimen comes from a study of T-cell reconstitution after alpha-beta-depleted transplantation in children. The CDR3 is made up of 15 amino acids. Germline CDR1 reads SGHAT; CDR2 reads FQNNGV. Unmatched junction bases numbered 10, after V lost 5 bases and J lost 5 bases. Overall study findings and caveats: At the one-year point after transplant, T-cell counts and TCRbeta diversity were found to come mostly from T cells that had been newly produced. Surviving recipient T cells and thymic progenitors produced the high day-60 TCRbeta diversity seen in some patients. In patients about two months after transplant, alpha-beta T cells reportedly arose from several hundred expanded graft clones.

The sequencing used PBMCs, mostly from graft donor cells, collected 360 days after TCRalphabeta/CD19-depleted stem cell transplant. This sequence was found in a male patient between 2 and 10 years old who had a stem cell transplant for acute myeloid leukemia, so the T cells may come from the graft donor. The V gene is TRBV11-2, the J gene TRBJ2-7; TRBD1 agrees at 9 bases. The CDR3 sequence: CASSQQGQGEHEQYV. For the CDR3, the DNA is TGTGCCAGCAGCCAGCAGGGACAGGGAGAACACGAGCAGTACGTC.